The subject of this entry is one T cell receptor beta chain. Assay: immunoSEQ multiplex PCR; the TCRdb copy retains only in-frame clones and omits some. This table has some 460,000 clones, 75% to 90% appearing once. This sample was included in a study of blood T cell repertoires in COVID-19. On the study more broadly: Samples taken during acute and convalescent COVID-19 were collected in the United States, Italy and Spain.

CDR1 is SGHRS and CDR2 is YFSETQ in the germline V gene. With V trimmed by 3 bases and J by 1 base, 9 bases remained unmatched. CDR3 length equals 18 residues. The sequence came from a woman aged 18-30 years who had recovered from COVID-19. The chain is built from TRBV5-1 and TRBJ1-6; 8 nucleotides match TRBD1. Material for sequencing was PBMCs or T cells enriched from blood (not recorded which). The DNA for the CDR3 is TGCGCCAGCAGCTCACCCGGGACAGGAGGGTCCTATAATTCACCCCTCCACTTT. Translation: CASSSPGTGGSYNSPLHF. Together with reference TRBV5-1 and TRBJ1-6, the CDR3 gives the full variable domain: KAGVTQTPRYLIKTRGQQVTLSCSPISGHRSVSWYQQTPGQGLQFLFEYFSETQRNKGNFPGRFSGRQFSNSRSEMNVSTLELGDSALYLCASSSPGTGGSYNSPLHFGNGTRLTVT.